These 10 T cell receptor beta chains share one sample of origin, sequenced in a study of OX40 agonist ivuxolimab in advanced cancers. Clones were sequenced by immunoSEQ multiplex PCR, and TCRdb holds only the in-frame ones, with some missing. The table shows 65,000 to 95,000 clones, with approximately 94% occurring only once. The specimen comprised CD4+ or CD8+ T cells sorted from blood, sampled in a trial of the OX40 agonist ivuxolimab. These receptors all come from an adult with an advanced solid tumor such as melanoma, head and neck, liver or kidney cancer.

Written as DNA, the CDR3 is TGTGCCAGCAGCCAAGATAGCTACTCTGGGGCCAACGTCCTGACTTTC. This encodes CASSQDSYSGANVLTF. This rearrangement joins TRBV4-2 to TRBJ2-6; the D is unclear. CDR1 and CDR2 from the germline V gene are LGHNA and YNFKEQ. Trimming removed 0 bases at V and 0 bases at J, with 6 bases between. The CDR3 is 16 residues long.

The chain has TRBV7-9 and TRBJ2-1, with TRBD2 as a possible D gene (5 bases). V lost 1 base to trimming and J lost 2 bases, with 9 bases between them. The CDR3 is 15 amino acids. Looked up from germline, CDR1 is SEHNR and CDR2 is FQNEAQ (reference sequence). The CDR3 is CASSLGVATYNEQFF. Written as DNA, the CDR3 is TGTGCCAGCAGCTTAGGGGTAGCGACCTACAATGAGCAGTTCTTC.

The chain couples TRBV9 to TRBJ2-7; unclear D gene. Germline CDR1 SGDLS, CDR2 YYNGEE. Trimming took off 4 bases at V and 3 bases at J, with 8 bases between the two ends. The CDR3 is made up of 12 amino acids. The CDR3 nucleotides are TGTGCCAGCAGCACTCACGACTACGAGCAGTACTTC. This codes for CASSTHDYEQYF.

V gene TRBV5-6 combines with J gene TRBJ2-1; unclear D gene. Germline CDR1 SGHDT, CDR2 YYEEEE. V lost 0 bases to trimming and J lost 8 bases, with 3 bases between them. This CDR3 is built from 11 residues. The CDR3 region has the DNA TGTGCCAGCAGCTTGGAATATGAGCAGTTCTTC. Its protein is CASSLEYEQFF. Combining the CDR3 with reference TRBV5-6 and TRBJ2-1 gives the whole variable domain DAGVTQSPTHLIKTRGQQVTLRCSPKSGHDTVSWYQQALGQGPQFIFQYYEEEERQRGNFPDRFSGHQFPNYSSELNVNALLLGDSALYLCASSLEYEQFFGPGTRLTVL.

This clone is medium-sized by share. V and J are TRBV5-8 and TRBJ2-1, with a weak D call TRBD2 (6 bases). V dropped 3 bases and J dropped 8 bases, with 24 bases sitting between them. The CDR3 length is 17 residues. Per germline, CDR1 SGHTS and CDR2 YDEGEE. The CDR3 DNA reads TGTGCCAGCAGCTCGCCAATGGGCGGGATAGTGCGGGATGAGCAGTTCTTC. Amino acid sequence: CASSSPMGGIVRDEQFF.

V and J are TRBV4-1 and TRBJ1-2; possible D gene TRBD1, 5 bases. The CDR3 length is 16 residues. CDR1 is MGHRA and CDR2 is YSYEKL in the germline V gene. Between the trimmed V and J ends, which lost 0 bases and 7 bases, there was a span of 18 bases. The CDR3 coding sequence is TGCGCCAGCAGCCAAGATATGGGGGGGTATGTTCCTGGCTACACCTTC. Protein sequence: CASSQDMGGYVPGYTF.

J is TRBJ2-1 and V is TRBV6-5, with TRBD1 identical over 8 bases. The CDR3 spans 15 residues. Losses at the gene ends were 6 bases for V and 6 bases for J; bases not matched to a gene: 10. Germline lookup yields CDR1 MNHEY and CDR2 SVGAGI. This CDR3 is CASSGLSGGSNEQFF. Written as DNA, the CDR3 is TGTGCCAGCAGCGGACTATCAGGGGGCTCCAATGAGCAGTTCTTC.

The chain carries TRBV19 and TRBJ2-2; 14 nucleotides match TRBD2. CDR1 is LNHDA, CDR2 SQIVND, per germline (reference sequence). The J segment lost 7 bases and the V segment lost 3 bases, leaving 10 bases of the junction unmatched. The CDR3 spans 18 residues. The CDR3 region is CASSINAGLAGVDGELFF. The CDR3 DNA is TGTGCCAGTAGTATCAACGCGGGACTAGCGGGAGTTGACGGGGAGCTGTTTTTT. Full variable domain (remainder filled in from reference TRBV19 and TRBJ2-2): DGGITQSPKYLFRKEGQNVTLSCEQNLNHDAMYWYRQDPGQGLRLIYYSQIVNDFQKGDIAEGYSVSREKKESFPLTVTSAQKNPTAFYLCASSINAGLAGVDGELFFGEGSRLTVL.

This sequence joins TRBV27 and TRBJ2-3; the D is unclear. The CDR3 spans 14 residues. The germline V gene has CDR1 MNHEY and CDR2 SMNVEV (reference sequence). V lost 2 bases and J lost 5, with 11 bases in between. This CDR3 reads CASSLGLRLDTQYF. The DNA for the CDR3 is TGTGCCAGCAGTTTAGGGCTACGGCTAGATACGCAGTATTTT.

V gene TRBV19 combines with J gene TRBJ2-5, with D possibly TRBD2 on 6 matching bases. The length of the CDR3 is 13 residues. V lost 0 bases, J lost 13 bases, and 15 bases lay in between. Looked up from germline, CDR1 is LNHDA and CDR2 is SQIVND (reference sequence). CDR3 sequence reads: CASSIDGNRELYF. The CDR3 DNA reads TGTGCCAGTAGTATAGATGGTAACCGGGAGTTGTACTTC. Full variable domain (outside the CDR3, taken from reference TRBV19 and TRBJ2-5): DGGITQSPKYLFRKEGQNVTLSCEQNLNHDAMYWYRQDPGQGLRLIYYSQIVNDFQKGDIAEGYSVSREKKESFPLTVTSAQKNPTAFYLCASSIDGNRELYFGPGTRLLVL.